The rows below give T cell receptor beta chains drawn from one sample of a study of T-cell memory formation after mild COVID-19. TCRdb reprocessed the 5' RACE reads with MiXCR, giving one entry per CDR3 protein. The sample contains about 290,000 distinct CDR3 sequences, about 15% of which appear only once. The sample taken for sequencing was PBMCs or a T cell subset sorted from them (not recorded which). These receptors came from a young man who had mild COVID-19 (a few samples of this study predate the infection). Cell type and time point are not known. Each CDR3 is given with its conserved first and last residue. D genes are given only for firm matches. For some rows the clone size is stated as once, few or many, or as a class when expanded; others skip it.

CDR3nt | CDR3aa | abundance | j_gene | v_gene | d_gene
TGCGCCAGCAGCTTTACCCCAATACTAGCGAGTAGCACAGATACGCAGTATTTT | CASSFTPILASSTDTQYF | NA | TRBJ2-3 | TRBV5-1 | TRBD2
TGCAGTGCACCGGGACAGACGAACACTGAAGCTTTCTTT | CSAPGQTNTEAFF | NA | TRBJ1-1 | TRBV20-1 | TRBD1
TGTGCCAGCAATACACAGGGGCGCCATGGCTACACCTTC | CASNTQGRHGYTF | once | TRBJ1-2 | TRBV6-2/TRBV6-3 | TRBD1
TGTGCCAGTAGTCCGGGGACAGACATTGAGCAGTTCTTC | CASSPGTDIEQFF | NA | TRBJ2-1 | TRBV19 | TRBD1
TGTGCCAGCAGGCCAGGAAACACCATATATTTT | CASRPGNTIYF | medium-sized | TRBJ1-3 | TRBV6-6 | NA
TGCGCCAGCAGCGCACGGGACAATCAAGAGACCCAGTACTTC | CASSARDNQETQYF | few | TRBJ2-5 | TRBV5-1 | NA
TGCGCCAGCAGTGGAGAAGGCGGGGGGGCAGATACGCAGTATTTT | CASSGEGGGADTQYF | NA | TRBJ2-3 | TRBV10-1 | TRBD2
TGTGCCAGCAGTGAACCGGGGGCGACCGGGGAGCTGTTTTTT | CASSEPGATGELFF | few | TRBJ2-2 | TRBV6-1 | NA
TGTGCCATCAGGGCGACAGGGGGCCATGGAAACACCATATATTTT | CAIRATGGHGNTIYF | NA | TRBJ1-3 | TRBV10-3 | TRBD1
TGTGCCAGCAGCTTAGCACCAACACAGGGGCGTCGTGTGGGGGATACGCAGTATTTT | CASSLAPTQGRRVGDTQYF | NA | TRBJ2-3 | TRBV7-2 | TRBD1
TGCGCCAGCAGCCAGGCCCCGCAGGGGACCTTATTAGCCGGGGAGCTGTTTTTT | CASSQAPQGTLLAGELFF | NA | TRBJ2-2 | TRBV4-1 | NA
TGTGCCAGCAGTTCCACCGGGACAGGGGTTGGAAACACCATATATTTT | CASSSTGTGVGNTIYF | NA | TRBJ1-3 | TRBV6-6 | TRBD1
TGTGCCAGCAAGCTCTTGGGACAGGGTGGTGCTTTCTTT | CASKLLGQGGAFF | NA | TRBJ1-1 | TRBV12-3/TRBV12-4 | TRBD1
TGTGCCAGCACCTATGGGGGGGGGAGCTACAATGAGCAGTTCTTC | CASTYGGGSYNEQFF | NA | TRBJ2-1 | TRBV6-6 | TRBD2
TGTGCCAGCAGCACTCACACTTATAGCAATCAGCCCCAGCATTTT | CASSTHTYSNQPQHF | NA | TRBJ1-5 | TRBV7-2 | NA
TGCGCCAGCAGCTTGTCAGGGGGGGATAATTCACCCCTCCACTTT | CASSLSGGDNSPLHF | NA | TRBJ1-6 | TRBV5-1 | TRBD1
TGTGCCACCAGTGAGACTCGGGACTTCCAAGCCAAAAACATTCAGTACTTC | CATSETRDFQAKNIQYF | NA | TRBJ2-4 | TRBV24-1 | NA
TGTGCCAGCGCCCCCAGGGGTAGCGGCGAAGAGACCCAGTACTTC | CASAPRGSGEETQYF | few | TRBJ2-5 | TRBV7-3 | NA
TGTGCCAGCAGCCCGAACCCCCGGACAGGGGAAGATACGCAGTATTTT | CASSPNPRTGEDTQYF | few | TRBJ2-3 | TRBV5-4 | TRBD1
TGCGCCAGCAGCGCGGGGACAGGGGGCCTAGATACGCAGTATTTT | CASSAGTGGLDTQYF | few | TRBJ2-3 | TRBV5-1 | TRBD1
TGCGCCAGCAGCCCGACAGAGAACACCGGGGAGCTGTTTTTT | CASSPTENTGELFF | few | TRBJ2-2 | TRBV4-1 | NA
TGTGCCAGCAGCCCCCCAGGGGGTAGGTCTGAAGCTTTCTTT | CASSPPGGRSEAFF | few | TRBJ1-1 | TRBV7-2 | TRBD1